This T cell receptor (beta chain) was identified in a study of early T cells in non-severe SARS-CoV-2 infection. Study in general: Chains were unpaired, as sequencing was done on bulk RNA from unsorted whole blood. Points from the study as a whole: Missing private and CD4 specificities, VDJdb matching favored anti-spike CD8 responses.

This clonotype occurred many times. Its specificity is unknown. Researchers attached unique molecular identifiers to individual cDNA molecules. TCRdb reprocessed the 5' RACE reads via MiXCR and lists one record per CDR3 protein. The sample lists more than 65,000 distinct CDR3 sequences; 12% were seen once. Sequenced sample: whole blood. The TCR was taken from an adult who was a healthcare worker with PCR-confirmed SARS-CoV-2 infection or an uninfected control (not recorded which).

The CDR3 coding sequence is TGTGCCAGCAGCTACGAAAACAGGGGTCTCGCCGGGGAGCTGTTTTTT. Translated: CASSYENRGLAGELFF. The chain uses TRBV11-2 and TRBJ2-2, with 7 bases lining up with TRBD1. This CDR3 has 16 residues. V dropped 4 bases and J dropped 6; count of bases not matched to a gene: 11. Germline V gene data show CDR1 as SGHAT and CDR2 as FQNNGV.